What follows are 22 T cell receptor beta chains derived from one specimen sequenced in a study of cytomegalovirus exposure and HLA in healthy donors. The primer mix had 60 Vbeta and 13 Jbeta primers. The assay was immunoSEQ multiplex PCR, and TCRdb's table has in-frame clones only and misses some. The sample lists roughly 170,000 clones, approximately 80% occurring once. Sample: PBMCs. These receptors were collected from a woman in her 50s in good health and CMV-seropositive.

This clone is a singleton in its sample. The chain carries TRBV4-1 and TRBJ1-1, with 9 bases lining up with TRBD1. The germline gives CDR1 MGHRA, CDR2 YSYEKL. This CDR3 contains 15 residues. V shed 0 bases, J shed 4 bases, and the junction held 3 bases outside the gene matches. In DNA form, the CDR3 reads TGCGCCAGCAGCCAAGAACAGGGGGCGGGCACTGAAGCTTTCTTT. Encoded protein: CASSQEQGAGTEAFF.

The chain has TRBV7-8 and TRBJ2-3; TRBD2 is a possible D gene (5 bases). The CDR3 spans 14 residues. The V and J ends lost 5 bases and 2 bases respectively, with 11 bases between them. Looked up from germline, CDR1 is SGHVS and CDR2 is FQNEAQ. The CDR3 sequence is CASSPLEATDTQYF. The DNA of the CDR3 is TGTGCCAGCAGCCCACTAGAGGCCACAGATACGCAGTATTTT.

The chain links TRBV15 to TRBJ2-7, with TRBD1 identical over 11 bases. The length of the CDR3 is 14 residues. The V segment lost 5 bases and the J segment 7 bases; nucleotides outside the gene matches: 7. The germline V gene has CDR1 LNHNV and CDR2 YYDKDF (reference sequence). CDR3 loop: CATSGGQGAGEQYF. The CDR3 bases are TGTGCCACCAGCGGAGGACAGGGGGCCGGGGAGCAGTACTTC.

On this clone: Here the CDR3 omits its conserved ending phenylalanine or tryptophan, so a read error is the likely source. No DNA is shown, since the ends of the CDR3 on it are uncertain; the CDR3 is the one TCRdb lists. The V call is TRBV4-2, the J call TRBJ2-7; the DNA was not compared with TRBD2, the D call given in the table. The germline V gene has CDR1 LGHNA and CDR2 YNFKEQ. The CDR3 sequence runs 13 residues, both termini included. The CDR3: CASSQDILDTPHD.

V gene TRBV18 combines with J gene TRBJ2-7; TRBD1 is a possible D gene (6 bases). The V end lost 3 bases, the J end lost 5 bases, and 11 bases lay between the germline ends. Germline V gene sequence: CDR1 KGHSH, CDR2 LQKENI. The CDR3 is 13 amino acids. The CDR3 loop reads CASSPFRGNEQYF. Here the CDR3 DNA reads TGTGCCAGCTCACCTTTCAGGGGCAACGAGCAGTACTTC.

This clone came up a few times. A junction end diverges from the germline sequence, so it may reflect a read error. This chain links TRBV7-7 with TRBJ1-1; D unclear. The CDR3 contains 13 residues. The V gene's germline CDR1 is SSHAT and CDR2 FNYEAQ (reference sequence). Written as DNA, the CDR3 is TGTGCTAGCAGCTCCTCGATTCGGGCTGAAGCTTTCTTT. This gives the protein CASSSSIRAEAFF.

The rearrangement joins TRBV18 to TRBJ2-2; tentative D call: TRBD2 (5 bases). The CDR3 is 16 residues long. Germline values: CDR1 KGHSH, CDR2 LQKENI. The V end was cut by 2 bases, the J end by 0 bases, with 10 bases between. DNA of the CDR3: TGTGCCAGCTCACCAGGAATGAGGGCGAACACCGGGGAGCTGTTTTTT. Its translation: CASSPGMRANTGELFF. Looking up the rest from reference TRBV18 and TRBJ2-2 gives the full variable domain: NAGVMQNPRHLVRRRGQEARLRCSPMKGHSHVYWYRQLPEEGLKFMVYLQKENIIDESGMPKERFSAEFPKEGPSILRIQQVVRGDSAAYFCASSPGMRANTGELFFGEGSRLTVL.

The V and J genes are TRBV9 and TRBJ2-3, with D possibly matching TRBD2 (6 bases). V lost 1 base and J lost 6, with 15 bases in between. The CDR3 is 15 residues long. Per the germline V gene, CDR1 is SGDLS and CDR2 is YYNGEE. This CDR3 reads CASSVTGLARDTQYF. DNA for the CDR3: TGTGCCAGCAGCGTAACGGGGCTAGCGCGCGATACGCAGTATTTT. Full variable domain (rest looked up from reference TRBV9 and TRBJ2-3): DSGVTQTPKHLITATGQRVTLRCSPRSGDLSVYWYQQSLDQGLQFLIQYYNGEERAKGNILERFSAQQFPDLHSELNLSSLELGDSALYFCASSVTGLARDTQYFGPGTRLTVL.

The chain employs TRBV4-2 and TRBJ2-5, with 7 bases identical to TRBD1. The J call may be incorrect, as the DNA end agrees better with TRBJ2-7. Germline assignment: CDR1 LGHNA and CDR2 YNFKEQ. This CDR3 comprises 16 residues. The CDR3 is CASSQAMNRGFHEQYF. CDR3 in DNA: TGTGCCAGCAGCCAGGCTATGAACAGGGGTTTCCACGAGCAGTACTTC.

Comments on this clone: Germline is not matched at one junction end, which may reflect a read error. The rearrangement joins TRBV7-7 to TRBJ2-5; 11 nucleotides match TRBD2. Germline V gives CDR1 SSHAT, CDR2 FNYEAQ (reference sequence). This CDR3 has 15 amino acids. CDR3 loop: CASSGTSGRSETQYF. CDR3 nucleotide sequence: TGTGCTAGCAGCGGAACTAGCGGGAGATCAGAGACCCAGTACTTC.

Notes on this clone: The junction shows a germline mismatch at one end, possibly a read error. The gene calls are TRBV19 and TRBJ1-2, with unresolved D. The germline CDR1 and CDR2 sequences are LNHDA and SQIVND (reference sequence). This CDR3 comprises 11 residues. CDR3 in DNA: TGTGCCAGTAGTATAGATTGGCAGTTCTTCTTC. It yields the protein CASSIDWQFFF.

V gene TRBV29-1 combines with J gene TRBJ1-2, with D maybe TRBD1 (6 bases). The V end lost 2 bases, the J end lost 4 bases, and 8 bases lay between the germline ends. There are 12 residues in the CDR3. Germline V gives CDR1 SQVTM, CDR2 ANQGSEA. Written as DNA, the CDR3 is TGCAGCGTTGAACGGGACACCTATGGCTACACCTTC. Residues: CSVERDTYGYTF. The variable domain in full, completed from reference TRBV29-1 and TRBJ1-2, reads SAVISQKPSRDICQRGTSLTIQCQVDSQVTMMFWYRQQPGQSLTLIATANQGSEATYESGFVIDKFPISRPNLTFSTLTVSNMSPEDSSIYLCSVERDTYGYTFGSGTRLTVV.

The chain links TRBV7-3 to TRBJ2-5; 11 positions agree with TRBD2. CDR1 SGHTA and CDR2 FQGTGA come from the germline V gene. The CDR3 has 15 residues. J lost 5 bases, V lost 6 bases, and 8 bases had no gene match. The chain's CDR3 is CASSPLAGGWETQYF. For the CDR3, the DNA is TGTGCCAGCAGTCCGCTAGCGGGAGGTTGGGAGACCCAGTACTTC.

The chain is built from TRBV6-1 and TRBJ2-2, with D perhaps TRBD2 (5 bases). Germline V gene lookup returns CDR1 MNHNS and CDR2 SASEGT. The V gene lost 8 bases and the J gene lost 6 bases, with 19 bases spanning the gap. The CDR3 totals 15 residues. The CDR3 DNA is TGTGCCAGCGGGTTGGAGCGGCGGGTCGCCGGGGAGCTGTTTTTT. Encoded protein: CASGLERRVAGELFF.

This clone was seen only a few times. The J gene is TRBJ1-1, the V gene TRBV19; possible D gene TRBD1, 6 bases. CDR3 size: 14 residues. The V end lost 5 bases, the J end lost 3 bases, and 13 bases lay between the germline ends. CDR1 is LNHDA, CDR2 SQIVND, per germline (reference sequence). The CDR3 region has the DNA TGTGCCAGTAGTTACCATGACAGGTACACTGAAGCTTTCTTT. Protein product: CASSYHDRYTEAFF.

This clone was counted between two and nine times. The chain couples TRBV29-1 to TRBJ2-7, with 7 bases aligning to TRBD1. Trimming removed 4 bases from V and 4 bases from J; junction bases left unmatched: 4. Germline V gives CDR1 SQVTM, CDR2 ANQGSEA. This CDR3 is built from 12 residues. CDR3 nucleotide sequence: TGCAGCGTTGTAGGGGGCGGTTACGAGCAGTACTTC. This sequence encodes CSVVGGGYEQYF.

The chain links TRBV9 to TRBJ2-2; 8 nucleotides line up with TRBD2. This CDR3 region has 15 residues. V gave up 0 bases and J gave up 7 bases; unmatched junction bases: 5. The germline V gene has CDR1 SGDLS and CDR2 YYNGEE. CDR3 loop: CASSVDGRANGELFF. CDR3 coding DNA: TGTGCCAGCAGCGTAGACGGGAGGGCGAACGGGGAGCTGTTTTTT.

The sample holds a few counts of this clone. The chain has TRBV9 and TRBJ2-1; D might be TRBD2 (5 bases). Germline V lookup: CDR1 SGDLS, CDR2 YYNGEE. This CDR3 comprises 15 residues. The V and J ends lost 1 base and 0 bases respectively, with 8 bases between them. Written as DNA, the CDR3 is TGTGCCAGCAGCGTAAGCGGTTACTCCTACAATGAGCAGTTCTTC. Amino acid sequence: CASSVSGYSYNEQFF. Variable domain in full (rest from reference TRBV9 and TRBJ2-1): DSGVTQTPKHLITATGQRVTLRCSPRSGDLSVYWYQQSLDQGLQFLIQYYNGEERAKGNILERFSAQQFPDLHSELNLSSLELGDSALYFCASSVSGYSYNEQFFGPGTRLTVL.

The chain links TRBV5-4 to TRBJ2-2, with 9 bases aligning to TRBD1. After removal of 5 bases from V and 5 bases from J, the junction contained 7 bases not matched to a gene. Germline CDR1 and CDR2: SGHNT and YYREEE (reference sequence). The CDR3 spans 15 residues. CDR3 sequence: CASRTGTGRTGELFF. DNA for the CDR3: TGTGCCAGCAGAACTGGGACAGGGCGGACCGGGGAGCTGTTTTTT. Drawing the rest from reference TRBV5-4 and TRBJ2-2, the complete variable domain is ETGVTQSPTHLIKTRGQQVTLRCSSQSGHNTVSWYQQALGQGPQFIFQYYREEENGRGNFPPRFSGLQFPNYSSELNVNALELDDSALYLCASRTGTGRTGELFFGEGSRLTVL.

V gene TRBV19 combines with J gene TRBJ2-1; D is perhaps TRBD1 (6 bases). This CDR3 comprises 15 residues. Trimming took 5 bases from V and 2 from J, leaving 13 bases between them. CDR1 is LNHDA and CDR2 is SQIVND in the germline V gene (reference sequence). CDR3 amino acids: CASSPRQEAYNEQFF. CDR3 sequence (DNA): TGTGCCAGTAGTCCCCGACAGGAGGCCTACAATGAGCAGTTCTTC.

This clone showed up just a few times. J is TRBJ1-2 and V is TRBV27; the D gene is possibly TRBD1 (6 bases). Trimming took 5 bases from V and 8 from J, leaving 12 bases between them. Germline CDR1 MNHEY, CDR2 SMNVEV (reference sequence). The CDR3 loop spans 12 amino acids. CDR3 nucleotide sequence: TGTGCCAGCAGTACCCCGACAGGAGGCTACACCTTC. It is translated as CASSTPTGGYTF.

The V and J genes are TRBV5-8 and TRBJ1-2; 9 bases line up with TRBD1. The V gene's germline CDR1 is SGHTS and CDR2 YDEGEE. V lost 1 base and J lost 14; bases outside the gene matches: 6. This CDR3 is built from 12 residues. The DNA for the CDR3 is TGTGCCAGCAGCTTGCGTTTGACAGGGGGAACCTTC. It translates to CASSLRLTGGTF.